The TCR beta chain under discussion was sequenced for a study of STAT5B mutations in CD4+ large granular lymphocyte leukemia. Per the germline V gene, CDR1 is LGHNA and CDR2 is YSLEER. This CDR3 has 17 amino acids. Between the trimmed V and J ends, which lost 0 bases and 4 bases, there was a span of 16 bases. Profiling relied on immunoSEQ multiplex PCR, and the TCRdb table lists in-frame clones only, not all of them. The table shows around 33,000 clones, with roughly 77% occurring only once. The sequencing sample was made of CD4+ T cells from blood buffy coats. This clonotype was sampled from a human donor in good health. J is TRBJ2-1 and V is TRBV4-3; weak D call: TRBD2 (6 bases). In DNA, the CDR3 is TGCGCCAGCAGCCAAGAACTAGCTGCGGTCGCTTACAATGAGCAGTTCTTC. Amino acids: CASSQELAAVAYNEQFF.